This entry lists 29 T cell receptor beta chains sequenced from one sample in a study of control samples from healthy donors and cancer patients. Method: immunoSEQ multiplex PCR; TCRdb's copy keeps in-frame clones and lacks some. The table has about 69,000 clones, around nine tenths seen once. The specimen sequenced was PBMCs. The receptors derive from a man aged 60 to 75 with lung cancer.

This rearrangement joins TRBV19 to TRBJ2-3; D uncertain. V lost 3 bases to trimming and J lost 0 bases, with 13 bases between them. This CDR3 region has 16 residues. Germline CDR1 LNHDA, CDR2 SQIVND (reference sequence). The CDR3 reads CASSISLRSSTDTQYF. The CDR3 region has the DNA TGTGCCAGTAGTATTTCTTTGAGATCTAGCACAGATACGCAGTATTTT.

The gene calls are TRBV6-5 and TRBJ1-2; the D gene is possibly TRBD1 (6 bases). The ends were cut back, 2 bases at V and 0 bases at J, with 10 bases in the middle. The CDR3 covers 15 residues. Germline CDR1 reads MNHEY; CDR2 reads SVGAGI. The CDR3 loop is CASSYQGLANYGYTF. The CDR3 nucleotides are TGTGCCAGCAGTTACCAGGGGCTAGCTAACTATGGCTACACCTTC.

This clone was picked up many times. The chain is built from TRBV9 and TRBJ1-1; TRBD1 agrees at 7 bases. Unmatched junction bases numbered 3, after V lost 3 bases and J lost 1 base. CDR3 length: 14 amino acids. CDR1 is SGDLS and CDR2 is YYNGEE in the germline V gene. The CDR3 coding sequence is TGTGCCAGCAGCGAGGGGGCGGCGAACACTGAAGCTTTCTTT. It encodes CASSEGAANTEAFF.

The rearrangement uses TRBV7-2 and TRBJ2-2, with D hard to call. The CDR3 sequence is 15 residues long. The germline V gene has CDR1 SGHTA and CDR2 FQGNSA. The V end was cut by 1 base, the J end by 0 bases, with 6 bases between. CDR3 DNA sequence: TGTGCCAGCAGCTTAGGTACGACGAACACCGGGGAGCTGTTTTTT. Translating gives CASSLGTTNTGELFF.

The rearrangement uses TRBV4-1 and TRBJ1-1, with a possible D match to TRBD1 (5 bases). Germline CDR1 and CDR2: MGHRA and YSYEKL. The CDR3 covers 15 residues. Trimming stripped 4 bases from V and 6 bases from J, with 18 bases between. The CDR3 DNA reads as TGCGCCAGCAGCCCACAGGTTCTGGCATACGCTGAAGCTTTCTTT. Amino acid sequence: CASSPQVLAYAEAFF.

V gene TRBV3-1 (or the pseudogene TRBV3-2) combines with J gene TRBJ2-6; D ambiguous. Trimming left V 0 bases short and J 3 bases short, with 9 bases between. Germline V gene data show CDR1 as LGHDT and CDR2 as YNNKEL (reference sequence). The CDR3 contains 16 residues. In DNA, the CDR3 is TGTGCCAGCAGCCAAGACATCGGGTTTGGGGCCAACGTCCTGACTTTC. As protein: CASSQDIGFGANVLTF.

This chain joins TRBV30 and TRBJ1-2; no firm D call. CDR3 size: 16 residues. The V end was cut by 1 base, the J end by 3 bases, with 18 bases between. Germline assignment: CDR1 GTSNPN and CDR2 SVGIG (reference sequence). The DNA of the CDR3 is TGTGCCTGGAGTGACCTTTACAGCCCTACGGACTATGGCTACACCTTC. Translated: CAWSDLYSPTDYGYTF.

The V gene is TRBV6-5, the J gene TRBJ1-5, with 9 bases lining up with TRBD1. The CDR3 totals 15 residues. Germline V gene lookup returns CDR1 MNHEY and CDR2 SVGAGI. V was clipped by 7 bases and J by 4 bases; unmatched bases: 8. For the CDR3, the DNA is TGTGCCAGCACTCCGTCCGGGACAGGGAATCAGCCCCAGCATTTT. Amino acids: CASTPSGTGNQPQHF.

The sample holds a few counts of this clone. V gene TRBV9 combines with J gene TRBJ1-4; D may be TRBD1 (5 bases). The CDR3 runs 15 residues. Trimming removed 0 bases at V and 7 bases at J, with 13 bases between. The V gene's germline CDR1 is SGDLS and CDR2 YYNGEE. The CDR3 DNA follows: TGTGCCAGCAGCGTAGGGGGAGGGGTGGGTGAAAAACTGTTTTTT. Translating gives CASSVGGGVGEKLFF.

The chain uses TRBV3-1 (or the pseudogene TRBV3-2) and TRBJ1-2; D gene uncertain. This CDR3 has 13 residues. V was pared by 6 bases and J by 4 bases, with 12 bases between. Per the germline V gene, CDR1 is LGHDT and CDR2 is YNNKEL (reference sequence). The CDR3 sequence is CASSSPVVYGYTF. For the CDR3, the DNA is TGTGCCAGCAGTTCTCCGGTAGTCTATGGCTACACCTTC.

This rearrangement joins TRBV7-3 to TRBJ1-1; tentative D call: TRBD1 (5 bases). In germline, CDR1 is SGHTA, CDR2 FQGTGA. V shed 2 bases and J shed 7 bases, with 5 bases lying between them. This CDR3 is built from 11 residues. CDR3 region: CASSLGGEAFF. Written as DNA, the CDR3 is TGTGCCAGCAGCTTAGGGGGTGAAGCTTTCTTT. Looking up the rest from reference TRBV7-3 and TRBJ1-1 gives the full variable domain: GAGVSQTPSNKVTEKGKYVELRCDPISGHTALYWYRQSLGQGPEFLIYFQGTGAADDSGLPNDRFFAVRPEGSVSTLKIQRTERGDSAVYLCASSLGGEAFFGQGTRLTVV.

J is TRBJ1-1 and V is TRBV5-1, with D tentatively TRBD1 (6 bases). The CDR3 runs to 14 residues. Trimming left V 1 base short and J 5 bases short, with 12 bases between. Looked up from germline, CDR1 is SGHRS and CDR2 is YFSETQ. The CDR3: CASSLRGENTEAFF. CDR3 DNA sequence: TGCGCCAGCAGCTTGAGGGGGGAGAATACTGAAGCTTTCTTT.

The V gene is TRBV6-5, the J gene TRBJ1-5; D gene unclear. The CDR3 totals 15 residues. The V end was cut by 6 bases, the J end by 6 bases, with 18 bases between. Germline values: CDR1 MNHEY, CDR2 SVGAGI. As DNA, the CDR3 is TGTGCCAGCAGATCCGACTCGACTAAAGGTCAGCCCCAGCATTTT. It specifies CASRSDSTKGQPQHF.

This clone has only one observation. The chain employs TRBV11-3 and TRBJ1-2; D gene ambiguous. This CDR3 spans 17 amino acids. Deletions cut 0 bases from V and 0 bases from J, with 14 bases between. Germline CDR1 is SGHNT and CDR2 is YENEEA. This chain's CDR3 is CASSLDDAASANYGYTF. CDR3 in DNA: TGTGCCAGCAGCTTAGATGACGCGGCGTCCGCTAACTATGGCTACACCTTC.

The CDR3 DNA is TGCGCCAGCAGCTTAGGTAGCCAGGGGGCGGCAGATACGCAGTATTTT. Translating it yields CASSLGSQGAADTQYF. The rearrangement links TRBV5-1 to TRBJ2-3; 8 bases align to TRBD1. This CDR3 has 16 residues. CDR1 is SGHRS, CDR2 YFSETQ, per germline. V dropped 2 bases and J dropped 4; count of bases not matched to a gene: 9.

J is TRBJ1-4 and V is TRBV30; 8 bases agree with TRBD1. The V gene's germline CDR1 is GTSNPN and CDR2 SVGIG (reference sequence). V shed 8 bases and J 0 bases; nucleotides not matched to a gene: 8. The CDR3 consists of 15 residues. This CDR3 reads CAMDRDFSTNEKLFF. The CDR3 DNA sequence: TGTGCCATGGACAGGGATTTCTCAACTAATGAAAAACTGTTTTTT.

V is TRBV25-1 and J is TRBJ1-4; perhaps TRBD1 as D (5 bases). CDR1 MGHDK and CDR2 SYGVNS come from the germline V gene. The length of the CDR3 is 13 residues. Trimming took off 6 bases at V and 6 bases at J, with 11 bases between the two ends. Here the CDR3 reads CASREQVYEKLFF. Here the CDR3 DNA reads TGTGCCAGCAGGGAACAGGTATATGAAAAACTGTTTTTT.

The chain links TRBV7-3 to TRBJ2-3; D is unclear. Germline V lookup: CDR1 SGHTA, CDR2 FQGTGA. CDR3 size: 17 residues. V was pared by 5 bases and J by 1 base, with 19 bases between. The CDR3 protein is CASSQDSIGTRTDTQYF. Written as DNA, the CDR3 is TGTGCCAGCAGCCAAGACTCCATCGGCACTCGCACAGATACGCAGTATTTT.

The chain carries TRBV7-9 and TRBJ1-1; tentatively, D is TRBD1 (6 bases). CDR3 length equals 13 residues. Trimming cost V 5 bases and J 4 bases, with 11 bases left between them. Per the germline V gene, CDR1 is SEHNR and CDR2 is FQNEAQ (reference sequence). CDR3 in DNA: TGTGCCAGCAGCCGGGGGGCTAGCACTGAAGCTTTCTTT. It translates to CASSRGASTEAFF.

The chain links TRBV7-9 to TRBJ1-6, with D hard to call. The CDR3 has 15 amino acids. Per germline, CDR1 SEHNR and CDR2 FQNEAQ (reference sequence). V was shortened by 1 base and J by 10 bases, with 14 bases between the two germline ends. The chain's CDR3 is CASSLGGAGISPLHF. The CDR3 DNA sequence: TGTGCCAGCAGCTTAGGAGGAGCGGGGATATCACCCCTCCACTTT.

CDR3 loop: CASSLTTRQEPQHF. CDR3 DNA sequence: TGTGCCAGCAGCCTAACGACTAGGCAGGAGCCCCAGCATTTT. The gene calls are TRBV7-2 and TRBJ1-5; D unresolved. V was shortened by 5 bases and J by 8 bases, with 16 bases between the two germline ends. This CDR3 contains 14 residues. CDR1 SGHTA and CDR2 FQGNSA come from the germline V gene. The full variable domain, in which reference TRBV7-2 and TRBJ1-5 provide the parts outside the CDR3, is GAGVSQSPSNKVTEKGKDVELRCDPISGHTALYWYRQSLGQGLEFLIYFQGNSAPDKSGLPSDRFSAERTGGSVSTLTIQRTQQEDSAVYLCASSLTTRQEPQHFGDGTRLSIL.

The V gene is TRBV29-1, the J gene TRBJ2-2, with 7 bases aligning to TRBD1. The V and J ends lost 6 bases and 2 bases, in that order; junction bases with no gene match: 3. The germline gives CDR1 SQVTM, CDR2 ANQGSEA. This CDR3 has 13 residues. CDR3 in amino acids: CSVRGHNTGELFF. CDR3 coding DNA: TGCAGCGTAAGGGGGCATAACACCGGGGAGCTGTTTTTT.

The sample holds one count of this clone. The CDR3: CATSGGAVSTYEQYF. Here the CDR3 DNA reads TGTGCCACCAGCGGAGGAGCGGTCTCGACCTACGAGCAGTACTTC. The rearrangement uses TRBV15 and TRBJ2-7, with a tentative D call TRBD2 (5 bases). Germline-derived CDR1 and CDR2 are LNHNV and YYDKDF (reference sequence). With 5 bases removed from V and 2 bases from J, the gap between germline ends came to 16 bases. This CDR3 spans 15 amino acids. The variable domain in full, completed from reference TRBV15 and TRBJ2-7, reads DAMVIQNPRYQVTQFGKPVTLSCSQTLNHNVMYWYQQKSSQAPKLLFHYYDKDFNNEADTPDNFQSRRPNTSFCFLDIRSPGLGDTAMYLCATSGGAVSTYEQYFGPGTRLTVT.

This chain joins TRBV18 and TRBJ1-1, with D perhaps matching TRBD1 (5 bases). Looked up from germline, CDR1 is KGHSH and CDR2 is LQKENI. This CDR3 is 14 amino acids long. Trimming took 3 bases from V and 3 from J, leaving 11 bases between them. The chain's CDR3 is CASSPQMGDTEAFF. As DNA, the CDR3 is TGTGCCAGCTCACCCCAGATGGGGGACACTGAAGCTTTCTTT.

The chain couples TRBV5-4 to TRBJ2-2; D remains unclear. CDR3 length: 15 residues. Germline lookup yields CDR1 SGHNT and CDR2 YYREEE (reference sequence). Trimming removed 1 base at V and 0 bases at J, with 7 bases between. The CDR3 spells CASSLYYSNTGELFF. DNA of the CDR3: TGTGCCAGCAGCTTGTACTATTCGAACACCGGGGAGCTGTTTTTT.

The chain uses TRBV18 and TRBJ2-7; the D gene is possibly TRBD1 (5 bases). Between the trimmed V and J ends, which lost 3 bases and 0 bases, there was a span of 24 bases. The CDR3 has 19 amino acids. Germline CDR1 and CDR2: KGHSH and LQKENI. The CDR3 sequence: CASSPLVGQGELSSYEQYF. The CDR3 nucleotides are TGTGCCAGCTCACCTCTCGTCGGGCAGGGCGAATTAAGCTCCTACGAGCAGTACTTC.

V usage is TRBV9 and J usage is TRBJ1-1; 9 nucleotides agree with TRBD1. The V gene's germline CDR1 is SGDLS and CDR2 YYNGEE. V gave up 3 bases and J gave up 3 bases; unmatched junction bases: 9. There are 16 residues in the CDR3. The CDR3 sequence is CASSAGTGRMDTEAFF. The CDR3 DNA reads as TGTGCCAGCAGCGCCGGGACAGGGAGGATGGACACTGAAGCTTTCTTT. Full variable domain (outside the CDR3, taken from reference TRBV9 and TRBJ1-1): DSGVTQTPKHLITATGQRVTLRCSPRSGDLSVYWYQQSLDQGLQFLIQYYNGEERAKGNILERFSAQQFPDLHSELNLSSLELGDSALYFCASSAGTGRMDTEAFFGQGTRLTVV.

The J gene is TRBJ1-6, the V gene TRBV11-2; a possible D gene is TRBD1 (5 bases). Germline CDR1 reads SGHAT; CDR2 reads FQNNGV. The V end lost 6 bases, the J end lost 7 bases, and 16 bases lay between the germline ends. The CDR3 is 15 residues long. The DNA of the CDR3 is TGTGCCAGCAGAGCTGTAGGGGACGGGAATTCACCCCTCCACTTT. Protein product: CASRAVGDGNSPLHF. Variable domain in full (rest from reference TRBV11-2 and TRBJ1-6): EAGVAQSPRYKIIEKRQSVAFWCNPISGHATLYWYQQILGQGPKLLIQFQNNGVVDDSQLPKDRFSAERLKGVDSTLKIQPAKLEDSAVYLCASRAVGDGNSPLHFGNGTRLTVT.

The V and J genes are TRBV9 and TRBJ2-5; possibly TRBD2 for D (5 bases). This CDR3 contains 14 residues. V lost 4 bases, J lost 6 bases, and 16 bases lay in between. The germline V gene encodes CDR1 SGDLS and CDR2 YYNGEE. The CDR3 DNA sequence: TGTGCCAGCAGCCCCCGGGGAGAGTCGAAGACCCAGTACTTC. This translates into CASSPRGESKTQYF.